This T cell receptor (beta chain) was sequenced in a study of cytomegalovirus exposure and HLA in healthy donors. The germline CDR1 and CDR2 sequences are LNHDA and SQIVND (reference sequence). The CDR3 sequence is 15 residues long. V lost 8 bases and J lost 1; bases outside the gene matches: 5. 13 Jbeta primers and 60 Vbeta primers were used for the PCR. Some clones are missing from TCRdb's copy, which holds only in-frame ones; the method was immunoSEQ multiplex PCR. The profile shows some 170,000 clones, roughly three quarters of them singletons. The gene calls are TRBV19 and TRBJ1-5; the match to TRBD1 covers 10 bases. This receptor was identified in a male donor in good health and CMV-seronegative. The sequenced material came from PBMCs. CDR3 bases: TGTGCCAGTGGACAGGGGGTAGGAAGCAATCAGCCCCAGCATTTT. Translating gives CASGQGVGSNQPQHF.